This T cell receptor beta chain was identified during a study of shared clonotypes between healthy human individuals. At the level of the study: Serving as donors were two women and a few men, whose ages spanned 18 to 49.

Each PCR replicate run on unsorted PBMC took in approximately 310 ng DNA, tens of thousands of T cell genomes. Per the original methods: There were no quality scores in the junction-only immunoSEQ sequences, so filtering differed. Method: immunoSEQ multiplex PCR; TCRdb's copy keeps in-frame clones and lacks some. D and trimming were read from the DNA, whereas the V and J calls and clone size are those reported in that table. The data hold about 480,000 clones, with about four fifths observed a single time. Donors were healthy HIV-negative adults without recently reported acute infections or vaccinations. CDR1 and CDR2 from the germline V gene are SGHNT and YENEEA. CDR3 length: 13 residues. V lost 2 bases and J 5 bases, leaving 9 bases between the germline ends.

The chain recombines TRBV11-3 with TRBJ2-5; the D is unclear. This clonotype was obtained from a woman in her thirties or forties in good health. Some clones in this sample may be carry-over from other donors' samples. The sample comprised PBMCs. CDR3 region: CASSLTFRETQYF. CDR3 nucleotides: TGTGCCAGCAGCTTAACCTTTCGGGAGACCCAGTACTTC.